What follows describes a single T cell receptor beta chain. Its target is unknown. The data are from a study of T cell responses to AZD1222 COVID-19 vaccine. General study findings and limits: White British people made up most donors, females outnumbered males, and clonal diversity was possibly underestimated. Seropositive at baseline were only a handful of AZD1222 recipients.

Sequencing was performed with immunoSEQ multiplex PCR; in TCRdb, only in-frame clones are kept and a portion is missing. Among about 55,000 clones listed, 70% to 90% were seen once. The material sequenced was peripheral blood, taken on day 0 of AZD1222 vaccination. This clonotype originated in an adult in good health.

The CDR3 DNA reads TGTGCCAGCAGTGCGACAGGAGGGTCTTCCCAAGCTTTCTTT. It encodes CASSATGGSSQAFF. The chain couples TRBV28 to TRBJ1-1; weak D call: TRBD1 (6 bases). Germline V gene sequence: CDR1 MDHEN, CDR2 SYDVKM. CDR3 length: 14 residues. Trimming stripped 5 bases from V and 9 bases from J, with 19 bases between.